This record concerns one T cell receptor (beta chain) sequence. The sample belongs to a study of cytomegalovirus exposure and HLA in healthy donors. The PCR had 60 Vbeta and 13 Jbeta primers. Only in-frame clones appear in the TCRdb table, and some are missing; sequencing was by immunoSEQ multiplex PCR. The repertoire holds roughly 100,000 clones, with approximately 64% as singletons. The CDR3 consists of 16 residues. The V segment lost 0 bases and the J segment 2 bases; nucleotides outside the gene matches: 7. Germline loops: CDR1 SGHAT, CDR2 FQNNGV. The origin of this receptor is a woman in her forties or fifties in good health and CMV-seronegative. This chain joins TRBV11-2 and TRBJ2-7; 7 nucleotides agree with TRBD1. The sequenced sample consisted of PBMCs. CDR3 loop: CASSLDPTGLAYEQYF. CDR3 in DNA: TGTGCCAGCAGCTTAGACCCGACAGGGCTAGCCTACGAGCAGTACTTC.